Here is one T cell receptor beta chain with its context. The sample holds many counts of this clonotype. This clone's antigen is unknown. The record has no base qualities; no much larger clone is one base away. The intended sense of this specimen's time point label: patch test 2, 6 weeks after DPC sensitization. The sample's treatment or condition label, in plain terms: therapeutic diphenylcyclopropenone sensitization with weekly scalp DPC. Blood at each patch-test visit was drawn before the patch test was applied. Patients were eligible if aged 18 to 70, diagnosed with alopecia and judged suitable for DPC therapy, and pregnant patients were excluded. Unfractionated whole blood was collected in Tempus Blood RNA tubes, and total RNA was extracted from that blood. The data are from a study of human T cells and chemical hapten exposure (dated by TCRdb to the early 2020s). For the wider study: For sensitization, 2% DPC in acetone was applied to a 2 cm by 2 cm area of upper inner arm skin. Alopecia areata with under or over 50% scalp involvement, alopecia totalis and alopecia universalis were represented in the patient cohort, which was mostly female. Under 30 alopecia patients gave blood for TCR sequencing at one to four time points (pre-sensitization, 2, 6 and 24 weeks). Throughout the roughly 24-week study period, patients were also given weekly therapeutic DPC doses on the scalp. Libraries were combined into a pool for sequencing, and differences in TCR yield between samples came mainly from small differences in library volumes within the pool. Patient blood was sampled pre-sensitization (week 0) and at 2, 6 and about 24 weeks after DPC sensitization. Patch testing was performed on the upper back with Finn chambers containing 0.01% DPC, and the patch tests were scored after 6 days according to International Contact Dermatitis Research Group standards. In alopecia patients, the study followed how the peripheral blood TCR repertoire changed in vivo over primary and secondary sensitization to diphenylcyclopropenone (DPC), a hapten.

General conclusions and limits of the study: The number of PT1 expanded TCRs positively correlated with patch test score, significant at thresholds 8, 16 and 32 but not 4. DPC sensitization did not change how many TCRs were above 1 in 1000 frequency, and no evidence was found of alterations in global repertoire structure. Compared with pre-sensitization or healthy control sets, expanded TCRs formed significantly more large CDR3 similarity clusters, which is consistent with antigen-driven responses. Repeated subsampling changed both the strength of the expansion versus patch-test correlation and the threshold at which the correlation became significant. All patients had alopecia, a presumed autoimmune disease, so their immune response might differ from that of healthy individuals.

CDR1 and CDR2, per the germline V gene, are SGHAT and FQNNGV. The CDR3 numbers 12 residues from cysteine through phenylalanine. Only the CDR3 part of the read is kept: 36 bases, read in frame from the first base. V was cut back by 0 bases and J by 5 bases, leaving a gap of 2 bases between them. Library method: RACE. The instrument was a NextSeq 500. Library preparation attached unique molecular identifiers to individual cDNA molecules for quantitative, reproducible TCR counting. For every blood RNA sample, sequencing covered both the TCR alpha and TCR beta chains. Per the original workflow: A median of about 89,000 TCRs per sample was observed, with a range of 23,224 to 690,600. V, J and CDR3 annotation of the TCR reads was performed with the Decombinator software suite. To make PS versus PT1 abundance plots, every sample was subsampled to the same number of TCRs (28,000). TCRs were defined as expanded if absent before sensitization and observed at least eight times at the 2-week time point. TCRdb reprocessing: public reads trimmed at Q25 with fastp, clones called with MiXCR, in-frame beta chains kept. CDR3 protein sequences are deduplicated, and each keeps its most common genes and DNA. The V and J calls here are based on TCRdb, not the publication. The table for this sample lists approximately 84,000 distinct CDR3 sequences; roughly 10% of them were counted only once. About 2.5% of the sample rests with the top ten.

This chain joins TRBV11-2 to TRBJ2-4; no D gene can be assigned with confidence. This TCR was sampled from a woman in her thirties with alopecia areata. Some clones in this sample may be carry-over from other donors' samples. The sequencing used whole blood, collected in connection with sensitization to the hapten diphenylcyclopropenone (DPC). This receptor carries the CDR3 CASSLDENIQYF. The base sequence is TGTGCCAGCAGCTTAGATGAAAACATTCAGTACTTC.